These 3 T cell receptor beta chains were sequenced from one sample in a study of regulatory T cells in long-lasting Graves disease. Through Arm-PCR of CDR3 regions and iRepertoire HTBI primers, TCR beta libraries were built. A single record per CDR3 protein comes from TCRdb applying MiXCR to the multiplex PCR reads. Seen here are over 200,000 distinct CDR3 sequences, 18% observed once, and the top ten hold around 13%. Time point: newly diagnosed GD, antithyroid drugs for less than 3 months. Researchers made the TCR library from RNA that was extracted from PBMCs. In addition, the sample was reused for a study of T cells in Graves' hyperthyroidism and ophthalmopathy.

The sample in question was peripheral blood mononuclear cells (PBMCs), obtained at new diagnosis, from a patient treated with antithyroid drugs. These receptors originate from a young woman with Graves disease.

This clonotype was counted ten times or more. The V gene is TRBV7-9, the J gene TRBJ2-1; weak D call: TRBD2 (5 bases). The V end was cut by 5 bases, the J end by 2 bases, with 13 bases between. The CDR3 spans 15 residues. CDR1 and CDR2 from the germline V gene are SEHNR and FQNEAQ (reference sequence). CDR3 coding DNA: TGTGCCAGCAGCCCCCAGGACTCGGCCTACAATGAGCAGTTCTTC. It translates to CASSPQDSAYNEQFF.

This clonotype was counted between two and nine times. The chain recombines TRBV20-1 with TRBJ2-1, with D tentatively TRBD1 (6 bases). Germline V gene data show CDR1 as DFQATT and CDR2 as SNEGSKA (reference sequence). Trimming took 1 base from V and 4 from J, leaving 11 bases between them. CDR3 length: 14 amino acids. The CDR3 nucleotides read TGCAGTGCTAGAGCTGACCAGGGGTACAATGAGCAGTTCTTC. Amino acid sequence: CSARADQGYNEQFF.

This clonotype was seen repeatedly, ten times or more. The CDR3 here is CASRPGTGVGYGYTF. CDR3 sequence (DNA): TGTGCCAGCAGACCCGGGACAGGGGTAGGCTATGGCTACACCTTC. This rearrangement joins TRBV2 to TRBJ1-2; 10 nucleotides agree with TRBD1. V lost 6 bases to trimming and J lost 4 bases; unmatched junction nucleotides: 8. Germline V gives CDR1 SNHLY, CDR2 FYNNEI. The CDR3 totals 15 residues.